This TCR beta chain emerged from a study of cytomegalovirus exposure and HLA in healthy donors (dated by TCRdb to the late 2010s). Study-wide context: An earlier analysis of approximately 640 of the donors reported about 250 Gb of sequence data and 120 million or so unique TCR beta sequences from 150 million to 200 million T cells. Four to six DR-DQ haplotypes were handled as single units for association and clustering, since linkage in the cohort was strong. In the later analysis, no new phenotypic data were used to find candidate immune exposures; instead, reliance was placed on TCR beta sequences and their occurrence across donors. The genetic ancestry cluster associated with self-reported Caucasian donors included 81% of the approximately 400 genotyped donors. The aim of the study was to test whether cataloging public T cell receptors could identify signatures of past pathogen exposure. Across about 370 genotyped donors of the cohort, an average of about 220,000 unique TCR beta nucleotide sequences per donor were sequenced, and approximately 17% of those sequences were non-productive. Genome-wide SNP genotypes for about 55% of the roughly 670 donors were used in a later genetic analysis, which treated that subset as a discovery cohort. All discovery cohort repertoires had been generated on a single sequencing platform. A later analysis re-analyzed previously published TCR beta repertoires from roughly 690 donors and added high-resolution HLA genotyping to study TCR occurrence patterns. Alongside the repertoire data, information on donor age, sex, ethnicity and CMV serostatus was compiled. A separate validation cohort of over a hundred different subjects was used in addition to the 666-subject first cohort. An earlier analysis of approximately 500 of the donors applied high-throughput TCR beta sequencing to assess whether each TCR beta V gene segment acted as functional or pseudogenic. The study used immunosequencing to profile the T cell repertoires of approximately 640 subjects and linked those repertoires to cytomegalovirus serostatus. HLA typing included class I and class II loci at four-digit resolution. Typing coverage varied by locus: about 620-630 donors for A, B, C, DRB1 and DQB1; approximately 520 for DQA1; more than 600 for DPA1; around 450 for DPB1. Roughly 300 gigabases of sequencing data and around 88 million unique TCR sequences made up an early release that covered 640 HLA-typed donors. High-throughput TCR immunosequencing, statistical association of individual TCRs with disease status, and machine learning were combined to predict cytomegalovirus infection status. Here is what the overall study found, with its caveats: A later analysis associated about 17,000 TCR beta sequences with specific HLA alleles at a false discovery rate of 0.05. A later analysis found that HLA-associated TCR beta chains were more clonally expanded and had lower generation probabilities than equally common non-associated chains. According to the authors, the approach could potentially be generalized to other disease states and immunological phenotypes. In vitro tests confirmed that three of the cytomegalovirus-associated TCR beta chains recognize cytomegalovirus antigens. According to a later analysis, parvovirus B19, influenza, CMV and Epstein-Barr virus appeared linked to several top co-occurrence clusters. For the cohort, immune exposure information was limited to CMV serostatus. Linkage disequilibrium might explain the correlated functional status among segregating V segments, but an unknown experimental factor could not be ruled out. Because counts were too low, around 17 rarely observed V segments, including chromosome 9 orphons, were left out of the earlier analysis of over 550 of the donors. Because some donors lacked HLA typing at each locus, the association tests relied only on the typed subset. Assigning TCR associations to individual alleles was difficult when HLA alleles, especially DR and DQ, strongly co-occurred. The sequencing pipeline was judged likely to have produced a cluster of highly shared sequence variants as a technical artifact. Compared with the approximately 600-donor mean, donors in an Asian-associated ancestry cluster had fewer N-insertions in productive TCRs, according to a later genetic analysis. In a later analysis, TCR association rates were found to vary across HLA loci, with the most associated TCRs seen for DRB1 alleles and the fewest for HLA-C alleles. The classifier was reported to diagnose cytomegalovirus status with high specificity and sensitivity in both the original and validation cohorts. A total of 150 or so TCR beta chains were listed by the study as associated with cytomegalovirus. The cohort was sequenced for TCR beta chains only, and without alpha or paired-chain data the features that could be detected were limited. An earlier analysis of 450 to 750 of the donors showed that most TCR beta V segments appeared in productive rearrangements either about 87% or about 30% of the time, which broadly matched IMGT annotations. While some public TCRs were present in many individuals, most TCR sequences turned up only very rarely across donors. Roughly uniform sequencing depth across donors was assumed in presence/absence analyses, although this assumption may not hold. Some IMGT-functional V segments, including TRBV6-2 and TRBV6-3, could not be distinguished by the 87-base-pair reads and were therefore excluded. A later genetic analysis associated a missense DCLRE1C variant with V-gene and J-gene trimming of TCR beta chains, and an independent cohort replicated the association. According to a later analysis, most CMV-associated TCR beta chains appeared to be HLA-restricted, and the HLA associations seemed to be driven largely by CMV exposure. A further reported finding was that TCR beta sequences accurately predicted the HLA-A and HLA-B alleles for most subjects in the first cohort.

A word on this clone: Its target antigen remains unknown. One base away there is no much larger clone; base qualities are not given.

In total, 600 or so healthy bone marrow donors made up the cohort. Cohort members were all nominally healthy when sampled, although unrecorded immune exposures were likely present. The donor tested CMV seropositive and was one of the 289 seropositive cohort members. Every donor gave a peripheral blood sample, and the peripheral blood mononuclear cells from that sample were used for TCR beta sequencing. The Qiagen DNeasy Blood Extraction Kit was used to extract genomic DNA from the blood cell samples. V has 6 bases trimmed and J has 3 bases trimmed; junction bases matching no gene number 7. Including cysteine and phenylalanine, the CDR3 has 15 amino acids. Only the CDR3 DNA is retained, 45 bases long and in frame from the first base. From a lookup of the germline V gene, CDR1 and CDR2 are MDHEN and SYDVKM. The library was prepared using the immunoSEQ multiplex PCR assay. A mixture of 60 forward primers for TCR Vbeta segments and 13 reverse primers for TCR Jbeta segments was used in the multiplex PCR. A multiplex PCR assay on genomic DNA amplified the CDR3 region of rearranged TCR beta genes. The Illumina HiSeq System was used to sequence the amplified TCR beta libraries as 87-base-pair reads. The original pipeline was this. A later analysis counted around 72 million unique TCR beta chains across the 666 repertoires, and roughly 9.9 million of these chains were shared by at least two donors. A nearest-neighbor algorithm error-corrected the raw reads and collapsed the reads into unique sequences, merging closely related sequences to remove PCR and sequencing errors. To assign V, D and J gene segments, CDR3 sequences were aligned to IMGT reference sequences. For a sequence to be retained, a match of at least six nucleotides to both a V gene segment and a J gene segment was required. A rearrangement counted as productive if the CDR3 had no stop codons and remained in frame with V and J, and every other rearrangement counted as non-productive. CDR3 was defined according to IMGT convention as the region running from the second conserved V-encoded cysteine to the conserved J-encoded phenylalanine. The earlier analysis of roughly 590 of the donors excluded any sequence lacking an unambiguous match to a single V gene segment. In an earlier analysis of 587 of the donors, V segments were called functional above 56.7% productive rearrangements and were called segregating when the between-donor standard deviation exceeded 5%. A statistical classification framework was developed to diagnose cytomegalovirus status using the catalog of TCR beta chain sequences. In a later analysis, V and J genes were assigned by comparing TCR nucleotide sequences against IMGT/GENE-DB human TR gene sequences. The TCRdist pipeline was used in a later analysis to assign CDR3 sequences and most-parsimonious VDJ recombination scenarios. In a later analysis, each TCR beta chain was defined by its CDR3 amino acid sequence together with its V-gene family, and reads lacking a unique V-gene family were excluded. A later analysis removed roughly 590 highly shared, low-generation-probability nucleotide sequences to deal with suspected cross-contamination and a sequencing artifact. In a later analysis, a clonal expansion index for each public chain was calculated from normalized within-repertoire ranks of inferred template counts. A later analysis computed generation probabilities with a VDJ recombination model fitted to out-of-frame rearrangements, and checked the results against IGoR. In a later analysis, TCR-TCR, TCR-HLA and TCR-CMV co-occurrence was scored with hypergeometric tests, and a repertoire-size bias correction was applied to TCR pairs. False discovery rates were estimated in a later analysis by permuting HLA or CMV assignments 20 times. In a later analysis, co-occurring TCRs were grouped using DBSCAN, and TCRdist sequence similarity was added for clustering within HLA-allele-positive subsets. For co-occurrence clustering, repertoires with fewer than 30,000 or more than 120,000 public chains were excluded, along with a handful of repertoires with anomalous nucleotide sharing. TCRdb provides this immuneACCESS table in a form limited to in-frame rearrangements. Some clones are lacking; in checked studies, under half of them reflect an unresolved V gene, and why the rest are absent is not known. D and trimming come from the DNA, and the V and J calls and clone size come from that table. This sample lists over 90,000 clones; 70% to 80% were detected once. The ten largest clones take up under 20% of the sample.

This receptor was obtained from a woman aged 60-70 years in good health and CMV-seropositive. The sample taken for sequencing was PBMCs. The rearrangement combines TRBV28 with TRBJ2-2; 7 bases in the middle match TRBD2. The DNA reads TGTGCCAGCAGGTTGTTGGGGGGGGACACCGGGGAGCTGTTTTTT. It is translated as CASRLLGGDTGELFF.